This passage covers 31 T cell receptor beta chains from one sample sequenced in a study of cytomegalovirus exposure and HLA in healthy donors. PCR primers comprised 60 Vbeta and 13 Jbeta primers. The assay was immunoSEQ multiplex PCR, and TCRdb's table has in-frame clones only and misses some. The sample shows 170,000 or so clones, more than 70% of them seen only once. The sample taken for sequencing was PBMCs. The receptors come from a boy between 2 and 10 years old in good health and CMV-seronegative.

The V and J genes are TRBV25-1 and TRBJ1-5, with TRBD1 as a possible D gene (5 bases). The germline V and J ends were trimmed by 3 bases and 1 base, with 13 bases remaining between them. CDR1 and CDR2 from the germline V gene are MGHDK and SYGVNS. The CDR3 is made up of 16 amino acids. This CDR3 is CASSEQGFGSNQPQHF. The CDR3 DNA reads TGTGCCAGCAGTGAGCAGGGTTTCGGAAGCAATCAGCCCCAGCATTTT.

V and J are TRBV9 and TRBJ1-1; 7 positions agree with TRBD1. After removal of 0 bases from V and 9 bases from J, the junction contained 5 bases not matched to a gene. CDR1 is SGDLS, CDR2 YYNGEE, per germline. The CDR3 is made up of 13 amino acids. In DNA, the CDR3 is TGTGCCAGCAGCGTAGCTTTGGGACAGCAAGCTTTCTTT. It codes for CASSVALGQQAFF.

V and J are TRBV5-1 and TRBJ2-2; a weak D match, TRBD2 (6 bases). CDR3 length: 13 amino acids. V lost 6 bases and J 7 bases, leaving 13 bases between the germline ends. CDR1 is SGHRS and CDR2 is YFSETQ in the germline V gene. Written as DNA, the CDR3 is TGCGCCAGCACGCGGGACGGGGGCGGGGAGCTGTTTTTT. This translates into CASTRDGGGELFF.

The rearrangement joins TRBV27 to TRBJ2-3, with D possibly matching TRBD2 (6 bases). The germline gives CDR1 MNHEY, CDR2 SMNVEV (reference sequence). V lost 1 base to trimming and J lost 2 bases, with 10 bases between them. This CDR3 spans 15 amino acids. The CDR3 nucleotides are TGTGCCAGCAGTTTATGGGAGGACAACACAGATACGCAGTATTTT. Its translation is CASSLWEDNTDTQYF.

Only a few counts were recorded for this clone. V and J are TRBV5-5 and TRBJ1-5; D is possibly TRBD1 (6 bases). Germline assignment: CDR1 SGHKS and CDR2 YYEKEE (reference sequence). The CDR3 is 16 residues long. V lost 4 bases, J lost 0 bases, and 14 bases lay in between. The CDR3 region has the DNA TGTGCCAGCAGCGTAGGGACACTTTATAGCAATCAGCCCCAGCATTTT. Its translation: CASSVGTLYSNQPQHF. Full variable domain (outside the CDR3, taken from reference TRBV5-5 and TRBJ1-5): DAGVTQSPTHLIKTRGQQVTLRCSPISGHKSVSWYQQVLGQGPQFIFQYYEKEERGRGNFPDRFSARQFPNYSSELNVNALLLGDSALYLCASSVGTLYSNQPQHFGDGTRLSIL.

This rearrangement joins TRBV5-1 to TRBJ2-7; 9 bases are a match to TRBD2. The CDR3 loop spans 13 amino acids. V lost 3 bases, J lost 2 bases, and 0 bases stayed unmatched. Germline CDR1 is SGHRS and CDR2 is YFSETQ. This CDR3 reads CASSWTSAYEQYF. In DNA form, the CDR3 reads TGCGCCAGCAGCTGGACTAGCGCCTACGAGCAGTACTTC.

The chain is built from TRBV25-1 and TRBJ1-1; TRBD1 is a possible D gene (5 bases). The CDR3 spans 12 residues. V gave up 4 bases and J gave up 7 bases, with 10 bases separating them. Germline loops: CDR1 MGHDK, CDR2 SYGVNS. The CDR3 sequence: CASSAGINEAFF. CDR3 nucleotide sequence: TGTGCCAGCAGTGCAGGGATAAATGAAGCTTTCTTT.

This chain joins TRBV14 and TRBJ2-7; 12 bases agree with TRBD1. Germline assignment: CDR1 SGHDN and CDR2 FVKESK. This CDR3 is 15 amino acids long. Losses at the gene ends were 4 bases for V and 6 bases for J; bases not matched to a gene: 7. The CDR3 reads CASSPGQGAPLEQYF. The CDR3 nucleotides are TGTGCCAGCAGCCCGGGACAGGGGGCCCCTCTCGAGCAGTACTTC. Drawing the rest from reference TRBV14 and TRBJ2-7, the complete variable domain is EAGVTQFPSHSVIEKGQTVTLRCDPISGHDNLYWYRRVMGKEIKFLLHFVKESKQDESGMPNNRFLAERTGGTYSTLKVQPAELEDSGVYFCASSPGQGAPLEQYFGPGTRLTVT.

The gene calls are TRBV18 and TRBJ2-7, with 8 bases fitting TRBD1. The ends lost 6 bases at V and 7 bases at J; junction bases unmatched: 8. The germline V gene has CDR1 KGHSH and CDR2 LQKENI. The CDR3 runs to 13 residues. CDR3 bases: TGTGCCAGCTCCGGACAGGGCTCTTGGGAGCAGTACTTC. Protein product: CASSGQGSWEQYF.

The V gene is TRBV15, the J gene TRBJ2-5; D perhaps matches TRBD1 (6 bases). The end of the DNA aligns better with TRBJ2-7, so the J call may be wrong. Germline V lookup: CDR1 LNHNV, CDR2 YYDKDF (reference sequence). The CDR3 consists of 16 residues. The CDR3 DNA sequence: TGTGCCACCAGCGAAATAGACAGGAGAACTTCCTACGAGCAGTACTTC. It yields the protein CATSEIDRRTSYEQYF.

V usage is TRBV15 and J usage is TRBJ2-7; D might be TRBD2 (5 bases). This CDR3 spans 14 amino acids. V lost 1 base, J lost 3 bases, and 10 bases lay in between. The V gene's germline CDR1 is LNHNV and CDR2 YYDKDF (reference sequence). The CDR3 region is CATSRVMGVYEQYF. In nucleotides, the CDR3 is TGTGCCACCAGCAGAGTTATGGGAGTCTACGAGCAGTACTTC. The whole variable domain, remainder taken from reference TRBV15 and TRBJ2-7, is DAMVIQNPRYQVTQFGKPVTLSCSQTLNHNVMYWYQQKSSQAPKLLFHYYDKDFNNEADTPDNFQSRRPNTSFCFLDIRSPGLGDTAMYLCATSRVMGVYEQYFGPGTRLTVT.

The rearrangement joins TRBV4-1 to TRBJ2-7; 8 bases are shared with TRBD2. The CDR3 sequence is 19 residues long. Germline CDR1 is MGHRA and CDR2 is YSYEKL. V trimming: 5 bases; J trimming: 3 bases; junction bases outside the gene matches: 21. The CDR3 protein is CASSYPPGSGGPKGYEQYF. For the CDR3, the DNA is TGCGCCAGCAGCTATCCCCCCGGGTCGGGAGGGCCAAAGGGCTACGAGCAGTACTTC.

The chain joins TRBV2 to TRBJ2-1, with a weak D call TRBD2 (6 bases). Germline V gene sequence: CDR1 SNHLY, CDR2 FYNNEI. The CDR3 is 16 residues long. V was cut by 6 bases and J by 3 bases, with 18 bases left in between. The CDR3 nucleotides read TGTGCCAGCAGCCGACTAGGTTCGGAATACTACAATGAGCAGTTCTTC. This translates into CASSRLGSEYYNEQFF.

V and J are TRBV7-8 and TRBJ2-6, with D hard to call. This CDR3 has 15 residues. Trimming stripped 8 bases from V and 0 bases from J, with 11 bases between. CDR1 is SGHVS and CDR2 is FQNEAQ in the germline V gene. The CDR3, as DNA: TGTGCCAGCGGAACTCCGGGCTCTGGGGCCAACGTCCTGACTTTC. Its translation is CASGTPGSGANVLTF.

The chain carries TRBV4-1 and TRBJ2-1, with TRBD2 matching 9 bases. Germline assignment: CDR1 MGHRA and CDR2 YSYEKL. The CDR3 is made up of 15 amino acids. V trimming: 5 bases; J trimming: 8 bases; junction bases outside the gene matches: 10. The CDR3: CASSSGLAGGYEQFF. CDR3 DNA: TGCGCCAGCAGCTCGGGACTAGCAGGGGGATATGAGCAGTTCTTC.

V is TRBV7-2 and J is TRBJ1-2, with D uncertain. The CDR3 covers 14 residues. Trimming left V 1 base short and J 0 bases short, with 6 bases between. Germline lookup yields CDR1 SGHTA and CDR2 FQGNSA. CDR3 in DNA: TGTGCCAGCAGCTTAGGAGTGGCTAACTATGGCTACACCTTC. Translated, it gives CASSLGVANYGYTF.

The CDR3 protein is CASGPQENIQYF. In nucleotides, the CDR3 is TGTGCCAGCGGCCCACAGGAAAACATTCAGTACTTC. The rearrangement joins TRBV6-4 to TRBJ2-4, with D tentatively TRBD1 (5 bases). The CDR3 covers 12 residues. Germline CDR1 reads MRHNA; CDR2 reads SNTAGT. Trimming took off 8 bases at V and 5 bases at J, with 10 bases between the two ends.

The chain carries TRBV28 and TRBJ2-3; TRBD1 matches at 9 bases. Germline lookup yields CDR1 MDHEN and CDR2 SYDVKM. Unmatched junction bases numbered 9, after V lost 5 bases and J lost 3 bases. There are 16 residues in the CDR3. Here the CDR3 reads CASSVTGQGGTDTQYF. The CDR3 coding sequence is TGTGCCAGCAGTGTTACGGGACAGGGTGGGACAGATACGCAGTATTTT.

This clone was seen only once. This chain joins TRBV6-1 and TRBJ2-2; 8 bases are shared with TRBD1. With the DNA end fitting TRBJ1-3 better, the J assignment may be wrong. The CDR3 extends over 13 amino acids. Germline lookup yields CDR1 MNHNS and CDR2 SASEGT. The CDR3 DNA sequence: TGTGCCAGCCGGACAGGGTTAGAAAACACCATATATTTT. Protein: CASRTGLENTIYF.

Regarding this clone: The same CDR3 is also encoded by other DNA sequences in this sample. V gene TRBV27 combines with J gene TRBJ2-7, with 11 bases lining up with TRBD1. V gave up 3 bases and J gave up 3 bases; unmatched junction bases: 1. This CDR3 has 14 residues. Germline V CDR1 and CDR2: MNHEY, SMNVEV (reference sequence). CDR3 bases: TGTGCCAGCAGTTTCGGGACAGGGGGCTACGAGCAGTACTTC. Translated, it gives CASSFGTGGYEQYF.

This rearrangement joins TRBV7-6 to TRBJ2-2; 9 bases are a match to TRBD2. The V gene's germline CDR1 is SGHVS and CDR2 FNYEAQ. The ends lost 1 base at V and 7 bases at J; junction bases unmatched: 10. CDR3 length: 17 residues. The CDR3 sequence: CASSLGGRADSGGELFF. The CDR3 DNA reads TGTGCCAGCAGCTTAGGCGGGAGGGCCGATAGTGGCGGGGAGCTGTTTTTT.

The chain has TRBV6-5 and TRBJ2-7; TRBD1 aligns across 8 bases. CDR3 length: 14 amino acids. J gave up 2 bases and V 4 bases, and 4 bases lay outside the gene matches. Germline assignment: CDR1 MNHEY and CDR2 SVGAGI. The CDR3 sequence is CASSWRQGTYEQYF. The CDR3 nucleotides read TGTGCCAGCAGTTGGCGACAGGGGACCTACGAGCAGTACTTC.

The chain links TRBV9 to TRBJ2-7; 8 positions match TRBD2. The CDR3 is made up of 15 amino acids. Trimming at V came to 2 bases and at J to 5 bases, leaving 9 bases not matched to a gene. The germline CDR1 and CDR2 sequences are SGDLS and YYNGEE. CDR3 residues: CASSVSSGSWDEQYF. CDR3 bases: TGTGCCAGCAGCGTTAGCAGCGGGAGTTGGGACGAGCAGTACTTC.

In nucleotides, the CDR3 is TGCGCCAGCAGCCAAGATACCAGCGCCTACGAGCAGTACTTC. Its translation is CASSQDTSAYEQYF. This chain joins TRBV4-1 and TRBJ2-7; D is unresolved. Germline V gives CDR1 MGHRA, CDR2 YSYEKL. The CDR3 is made up of 14 amino acids. The V and J ends lost 0 bases and 2 bases respectively, with 8 bases between them.

This clone was recorded at least ten times. The chain recombines TRBV6-4 with TRBJ2-1; TRBD2 matches 8 bases. Trimming removed 4 bases from V and 0 bases from J; junction bases left unmatched: 17. Germline V gives CDR1 MRHNA, CDR2 SNTAGT. The CDR3 totals 20 residues. In DNA, the CDR3 is TGTGCCAGCAGTGCTGATAGACTAGCGACGATTTCGAGCTCCTACAATGAGCAGTTCTTC. It yields the protein CASSADRLATISSSYNEQFF.

V usage is TRBV29-1 and J usage is TRBJ2-4; 13 bases align to TRBD2. Trimming at V came to 4 bases and at J to 2 bases, leaving 5 bases not matched to a gene. CDR3 length: 16 amino acids. CDR1 SQVTM and CDR2 ANQGSEA come from the germline V gene. For the CDR3, the DNA is TGCAGCGTTGGGACTAGCGGGAGTGGGTCCAAAAACATTCAGTACTTC. It yields the protein CSVGTSGSGSKNIQYF.

V usage is TRBV28 and J usage is TRBJ2-7; D perhaps matches TRBD1 (5 bases). This CDR3 region has 15 residues. Trimming shortened V by 5 bases and J by 2 bases, and 16 bases separated the two germline ends. Germline V gene lookup returns CDR1 MDHEN and CDR2 SYDVKM. CDR3 sequence (DNA): TGTGCCAGCAGTCCCTTTTGGGGCAGGGCCTACGAGCAGTACTTC. Translation: CASSPFWGRAYEQYF.

The chain employs TRBV6-5 and TRBJ2-3; TRBD2 matches 14 bases. CDR3 length: 15 residues. Germline V lookup: CDR1 MNHEY, CDR2 SVGAGI. J gave up 4 bases and V 5 bases, and 2 bases lay outside the gene matches. The CDR3 nucleotides read TGTGCCAGCAGTCGGACTAGCGGGAGGTCAGATACGCAGTATTTT. This gives the protein CASSRTSGRSDTQYF.

J is TRBJ2-7 and V is TRBV4-2, with 12 bases lining up with TRBD2. The CDR3 loop spans 15 amino acids. Germline lookup yields CDR1 LGHNA and CDR2 YNFKEQ. V dropped 1 base and J dropped 3; count of bases not matched to a gene: 1. CDR3 sequence reads: CASSQGTSGIYEQYF. DNA of the CDR3: TGTGCCAGCAGCCAAGGGACTAGCGGGATCTACGAGCAGTACTTC.

This clone was picked up a small number of times. This rearrangement joins TRBV10-1 to TRBJ1-1, with TRBD1 matching over 7 bases. J lost 5 bases, V lost 8 bases, and 11 bases had no gene match. CDR1 WNHNN and CDR2 SYGVQD come from the germline V gene (reference sequence). The CDR3 runs to 14 residues. The CDR3 DNA follows: TGCGCCAGCGGGACAGACAGGGTAGGGACTGAAGCTTTCTTT. Its translation is CASGTDRVGTEAFF.

This clone was counted between two and nine times. The chain couples TRBV2 to TRBJ2-7; the match to TRBD1 covers 7 bases. Germline trimming cut 8 bases from V and 0 bases from J; bases unmatched to any gene: 7. Germline values: CDR1 SNHLY, CDR2 FYNNEI. This CDR3 is 14 amino acids long. CDR3 protein: CASYWTGDSYEQYF. For the CDR3, the DNA is TGTGCCAGCTACTGGACAGGAGACTCCTACGAGCAGTACTTC.